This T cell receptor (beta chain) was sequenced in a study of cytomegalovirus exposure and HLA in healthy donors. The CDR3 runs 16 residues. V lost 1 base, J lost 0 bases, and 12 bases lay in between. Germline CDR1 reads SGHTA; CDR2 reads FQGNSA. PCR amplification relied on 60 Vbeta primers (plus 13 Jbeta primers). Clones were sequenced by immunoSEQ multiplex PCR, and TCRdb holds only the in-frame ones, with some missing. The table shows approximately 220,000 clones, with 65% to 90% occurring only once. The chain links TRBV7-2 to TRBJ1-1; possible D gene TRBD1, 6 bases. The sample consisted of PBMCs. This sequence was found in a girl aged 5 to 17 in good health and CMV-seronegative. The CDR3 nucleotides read TGTGCCAGCAGCTTAGGGACAGTGCCAATGAACACTGAAGCTTTCTTT. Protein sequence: CASSLGTVPMNTEAFF.